Listed below are T cell receptor beta chains from one sample, sequenced in a study of T-cell reconstitution after alpha-beta-depleted transplantation in children. TCRdb reanalysed the PCR reads using MiXCR and keeps one entry per CDR3 protein. The data show about 110,000 distinct CDR3 sequences, 10% seen once. This sample comprised PBMCs from the stem cell graft donor, obtained from the stem cell graft. The receptors derive from a human donor who donated a stem cell graft to a child with acute lymphoblastic leukemia. CDR3s leave out the opening cysteine and the closing phenylalanine or tryptophan.

V,CDR3
TRBV10-3,AISALSLGGGETQY
TRBV6-1,ASKAGTHTEAF
TRBV10-2,ASSSAGGFAYEQY
TRBV5-5,ASSPGTEIYEQY
TRBV20-1,SAPRTDRVKDTQY
TRBV7-2,ASSFRAPNTGELF
TRBV18,ASSLDRDDEQY
TRBV2,ASSQGSLSNQPQH
TRBV6-2/TRBV6-3,ASSYSTGTPYYNEQF
TRBV6-6,ASLLADTQY
TRBV12-3/TRBV12-4,ASSIPGTQETQY
TRBV4-2,ASSQNSGTVPNTGELF
TRBV7-8,ASSGDRPGTEAF
TRBV18,ASSPGRTVLSYEQY
TRBV15,ATSRDLAVSYEQY
TRBV12-3/TRBV12-4,ASSLRPGGPYEQY
TRBV9,ASSPKSDIYEQF
TRBV5-6,ASSLALGGNTGELF
TRBV12-3/TRBV12-4,ASSLKFGQPQH
TRBV6-4,ASDKRRTGFNSYNEQF
TRBV10-3,AISALAGDYNEQF
TRBV12-3/TRBV12-4,ASSSGQGWEKLF
TRBV10-3,AISEGVQPQH
TRBV4-3,ASSVQGAQGSGYT
TRBV5-6,ASSSTSGYYNEQF
TRBV4-1,ASSPPLAGFSYNEQF
TRBV6-1,ASSDYQGYEQY
TRBV5-1,ASSPDGQGGNTEAF
TRBV9,ASSPGTTLAHTQY
TRBV20-1,SATSIPPGRTTVDSPLH
TRBV9,ASSVVAGEGYEQY
TRBV16,ASSRSTGFNQPQH
TRBV5-1,ASSLGISGRELDEQY
TRBV24-1,ATQKTGENTEAF
TRBV4-3,ASSPLPGTVGEKLF
TRBV5-1,ASSSKPGTGTQETQY
TRBV20-1,SAAGLAGVNEQF
TRBV12-3/TRBV12-4,ASTSLDRVTRGYT
TRBV28,ASSSRDSGNSPLH
TRBV10-3,AISESTGREQY
TRBV12-3/TRBV12-4,ASSSPGTGVSQPQH
TRBV5-8,ASSLVSIPGYT
TRBV12-3/TRBV12-4,ASSLRGAGYT
TRBV20-1,SATGLAGGPLYNEQF
TRBV20-1,SASRTSLREQY